This T cell receptor (beta chain) was retrieved from a study of T cell responses to AZD1222 COVID-19 vaccine. Study findings and constraints: Donors skewed white British and female; clonal diversity was possibly underestimated. Repertoires were obtained only post-peak T cell response.

Comments on this clone: Its antigen is as yet unknown.

Generated by immunoSEQ multiplex PCR, the TCRdb table keeps only in-frame clones and is missing some. The profile shows some 70,000 clones, roughly 80% of them singletons. The specimen was peripheral blood, collected on day 0 of AZD1222 vaccination. The receptor's source is an adult in good health.

Here the CDR3 reads CASSAQGNTEAFF. CDR3 DNA: TGTGCCAGTAGTGCTCAGGGGAACACTGAAGCTTTCTTT. The V and J genes are TRBV19 and TRBJ1-1; perhaps TRBD1 as D (5 bases). CDR3 length equals 13 residues. Germline V gene data show CDR1 as LNHDA and CDR2 as SQIVND (reference sequence). The germline V and J ends were trimmed by 5 bases and 1 base, with 8 bases remaining between them.